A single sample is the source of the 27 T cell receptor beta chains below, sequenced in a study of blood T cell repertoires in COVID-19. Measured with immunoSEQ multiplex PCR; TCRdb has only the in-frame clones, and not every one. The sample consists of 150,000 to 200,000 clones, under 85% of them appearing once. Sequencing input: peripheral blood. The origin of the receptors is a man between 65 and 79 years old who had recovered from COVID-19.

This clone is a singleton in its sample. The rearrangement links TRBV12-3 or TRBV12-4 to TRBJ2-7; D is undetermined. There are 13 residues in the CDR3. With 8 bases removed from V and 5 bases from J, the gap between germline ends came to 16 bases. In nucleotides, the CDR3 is TGTGCCAGCGGCCGCGGCAGAGTAAACGAGCAGTACTTC. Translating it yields CASGRGRVNEQYF.

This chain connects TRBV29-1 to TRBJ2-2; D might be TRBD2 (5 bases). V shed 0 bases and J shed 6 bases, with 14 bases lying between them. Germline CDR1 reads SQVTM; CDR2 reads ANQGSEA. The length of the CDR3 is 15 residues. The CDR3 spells CSVEDFGRRAGELFF. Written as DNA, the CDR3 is TGCAGCGTTGAAGATTTCGGCAGGCGGGCCGGGGAGCTGTTTTTT.

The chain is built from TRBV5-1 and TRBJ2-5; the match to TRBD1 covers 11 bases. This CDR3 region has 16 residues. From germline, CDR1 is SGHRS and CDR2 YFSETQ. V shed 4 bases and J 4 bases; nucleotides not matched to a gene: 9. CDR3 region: CASSPGVGQGAETQYF. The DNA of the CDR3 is TGCGCCAGCAGCCCGGGGGTAGGACAGGGGGCAGAGACCCAGTACTTC.

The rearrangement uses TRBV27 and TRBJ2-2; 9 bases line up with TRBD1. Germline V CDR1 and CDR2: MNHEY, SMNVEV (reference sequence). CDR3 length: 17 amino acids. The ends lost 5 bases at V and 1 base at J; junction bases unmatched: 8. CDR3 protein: CASSPGTGSENTGELFF. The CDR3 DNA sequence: TGTGCCAGCAGTCCCGGGACAGGGAGTGAGAACACCGGGGAGCTGTTTTTT.

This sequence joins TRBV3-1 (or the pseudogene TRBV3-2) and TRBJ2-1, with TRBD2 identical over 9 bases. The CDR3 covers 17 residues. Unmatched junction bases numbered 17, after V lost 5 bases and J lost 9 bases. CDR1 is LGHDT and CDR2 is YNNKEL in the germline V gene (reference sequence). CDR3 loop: CASSALSSGISEVEQFF. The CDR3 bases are TGTGCCAGCAGCGCTTTATCTAGCGGGATTTCGGAAGTTGAGCAGTTCTTC.

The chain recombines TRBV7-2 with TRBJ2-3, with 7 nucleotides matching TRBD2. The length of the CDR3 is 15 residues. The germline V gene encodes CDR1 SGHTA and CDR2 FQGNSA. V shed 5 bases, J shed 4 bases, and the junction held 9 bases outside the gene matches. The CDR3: CASSRRGAGPDTQYF. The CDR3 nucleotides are TGTGCCAGCAGCCGGAGGGGAGCGGGGCCAGATACGCAGTATTTT. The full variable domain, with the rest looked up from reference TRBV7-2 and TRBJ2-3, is GAGVSQSPSNKVTEKGKDVELRCDPISGHTALYWYRQSLGQGLEFLIYFQGNSAPDKSGLPSDRFSAERTGGSVSTLTIQRTQQEDSAVYLCASSRRGAGPDTQYFGPGTRLTVL.

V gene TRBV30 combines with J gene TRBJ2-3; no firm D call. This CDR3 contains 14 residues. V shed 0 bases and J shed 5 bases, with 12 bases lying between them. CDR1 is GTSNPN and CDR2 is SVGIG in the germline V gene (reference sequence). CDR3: CAWSVFLTGDTQYF. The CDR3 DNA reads TGTGCCTGGAGTGTTTTCCTGACGGGAGATACGCAGTATTTT.

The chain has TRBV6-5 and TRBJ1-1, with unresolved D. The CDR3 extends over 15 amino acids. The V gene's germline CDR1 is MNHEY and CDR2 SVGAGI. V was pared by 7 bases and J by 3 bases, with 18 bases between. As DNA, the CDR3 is TGTGCCAGCACCCCCTCGGGGATGGTGGACACTGAAGCTTTCTTT. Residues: CASTPSGMVDTEAFF.

CDR3 in DNA: TGTGCCAGCAGCCTGGGCGAACCGGGACAGAGCACAGATACGCAGTATTTT. This sequence encodes CASSLGEPGQSTDTQYF. The chain recombines TRBV3-1 (or the pseudogene TRBV3-2) with TRBJ2-3, with 7 bases aligning to TRBD1. Germline CDR1 and CDR2: LGHDT and YNNKEL (reference sequence). J was trimmed by 0 bases and V by 4 bases; bases with no gene match: 10. This CDR3 has 17 amino acids.

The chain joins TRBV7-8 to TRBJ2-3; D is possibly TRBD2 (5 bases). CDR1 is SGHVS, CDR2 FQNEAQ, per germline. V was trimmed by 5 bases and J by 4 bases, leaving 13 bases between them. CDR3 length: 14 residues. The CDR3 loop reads CASSTDWVSDTQYF. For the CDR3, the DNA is TGTGCCAGCAGCACGGACTGGGTGTCAGATACGCAGTATTTT.

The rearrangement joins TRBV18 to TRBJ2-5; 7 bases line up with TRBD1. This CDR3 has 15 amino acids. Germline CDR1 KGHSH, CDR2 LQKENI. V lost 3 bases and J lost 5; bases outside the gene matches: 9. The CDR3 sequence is CASSPGTATRETQYF. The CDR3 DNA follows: TGTGCCAGCTCACCGGGGACAGCAACGCGGGAGACCCAGTACTTC.

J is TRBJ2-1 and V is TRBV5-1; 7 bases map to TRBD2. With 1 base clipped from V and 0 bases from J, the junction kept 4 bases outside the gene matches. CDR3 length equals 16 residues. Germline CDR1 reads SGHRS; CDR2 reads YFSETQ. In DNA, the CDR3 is TGCGCCAGCAGCTTGAGGCTAGCGGACTCCTACAATGAGCAGTTCTTC. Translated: CASSLRLADSYNEQFF.

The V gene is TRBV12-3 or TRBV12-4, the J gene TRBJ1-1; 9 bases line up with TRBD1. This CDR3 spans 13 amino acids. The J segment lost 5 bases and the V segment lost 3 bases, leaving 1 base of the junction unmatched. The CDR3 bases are TGTGCCAGCAGTTTGGGACAGGGTACTGAAGCTTTCTTT. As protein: CASSLGQGTEAFF.

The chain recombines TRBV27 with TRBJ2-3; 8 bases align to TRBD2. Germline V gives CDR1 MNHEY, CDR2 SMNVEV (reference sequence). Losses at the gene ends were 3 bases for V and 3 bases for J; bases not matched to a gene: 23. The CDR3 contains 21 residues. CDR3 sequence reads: CASSFFFSGSWSKGGTDTQYF. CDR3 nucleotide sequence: TGTGCCAGCAGTTTCTTTTTCAGCGGGAGTTGGTCTAAGGGTGGTACAGATACGCAGTATTTT.

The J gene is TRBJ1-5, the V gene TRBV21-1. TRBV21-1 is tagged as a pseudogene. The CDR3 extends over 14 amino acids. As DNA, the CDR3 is TGTGCCAGCAGCAAAGGCGGCAGCAATCAGCCCCAGCATTTT. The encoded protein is CASSKGGSNQPQHF.

In nucleotides, the CDR3 is TGTGCCAGTAGTCGCACCAGGGGACGGGGGAACACTGAAGCTTTCTTT. Translation: CASSRTRGRGNTEAFF. The chain joins TRBV19 to TRBJ1-1; TRBD1 might be the D (6 bases). This CDR3 has 16 amino acids. Per the germline V gene, CDR1 is LNHDA and CDR2 is SQIVND (reference sequence). V was trimmed by 5 bases and J by 1 base, leaving 17 bases between them.

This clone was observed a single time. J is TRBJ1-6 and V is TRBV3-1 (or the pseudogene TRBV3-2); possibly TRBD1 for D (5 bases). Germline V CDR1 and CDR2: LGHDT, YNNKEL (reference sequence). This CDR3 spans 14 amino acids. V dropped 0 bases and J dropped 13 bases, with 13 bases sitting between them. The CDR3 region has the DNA TGTGCCAGCAGCCAAGATGGAGGGGCTGCGCCCCTCCACTTT. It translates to CASSQDGGAAPLHF.

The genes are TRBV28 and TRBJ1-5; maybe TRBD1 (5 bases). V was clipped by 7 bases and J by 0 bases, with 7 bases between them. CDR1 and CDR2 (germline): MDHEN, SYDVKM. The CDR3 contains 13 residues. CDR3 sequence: CASTRGSNQPQHF. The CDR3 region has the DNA TGTGCCAGCACTAGGGGTAGCAATCAGCCCCAGCATTTT. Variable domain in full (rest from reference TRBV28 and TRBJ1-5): DVKVTQSSRYLVKRTGEKVFLECVQDMDHENMFWYRQDPGLGLRLIYFSYDVKMKEKGDIPEGYSVSREKKERFSLILESASTNQTSMYLCASTRGSNQPQHFGDGTRLSIL.

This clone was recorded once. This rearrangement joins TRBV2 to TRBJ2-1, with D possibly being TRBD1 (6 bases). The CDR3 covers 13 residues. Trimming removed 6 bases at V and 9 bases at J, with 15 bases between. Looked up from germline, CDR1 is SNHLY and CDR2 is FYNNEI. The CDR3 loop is CASSRDTLSEQFF. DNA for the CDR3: TGTGCCAGCAGCAGGGACACCTTGTCTGAGCAGTTCTTC.

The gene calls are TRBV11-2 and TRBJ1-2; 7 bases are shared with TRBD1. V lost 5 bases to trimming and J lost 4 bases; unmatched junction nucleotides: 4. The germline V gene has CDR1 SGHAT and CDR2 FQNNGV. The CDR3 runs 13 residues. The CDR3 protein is CASSKGQPYGYTF. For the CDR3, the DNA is TGTGCCAGCAGCAAGGGACAGCCCTATGGCTACACCTTC.

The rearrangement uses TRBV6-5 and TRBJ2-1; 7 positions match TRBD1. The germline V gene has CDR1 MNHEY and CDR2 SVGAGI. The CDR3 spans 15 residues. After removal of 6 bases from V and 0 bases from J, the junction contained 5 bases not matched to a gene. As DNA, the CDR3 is TGTGCCAGCAGAAAGGGACAGAGCTCCTACAATGAGCAGTTCTTC. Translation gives CASRKGQSSYNEQFF.

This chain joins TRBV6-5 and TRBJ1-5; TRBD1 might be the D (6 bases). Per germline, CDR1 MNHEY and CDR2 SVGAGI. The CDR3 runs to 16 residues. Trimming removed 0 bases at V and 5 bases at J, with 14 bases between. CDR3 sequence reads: CASSYSPGVVYQPQHF. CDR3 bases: TGTGCCAGCAGTTACTCCCCAGGGGTGGTTTATCAGCCCCAGCATTTT.

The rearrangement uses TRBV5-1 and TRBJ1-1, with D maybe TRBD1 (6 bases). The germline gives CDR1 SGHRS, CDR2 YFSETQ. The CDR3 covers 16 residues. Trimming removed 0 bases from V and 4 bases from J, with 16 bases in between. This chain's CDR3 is CASSLESAGDITEAFF. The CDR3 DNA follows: TGCGCCAGCAGCTTGGAATCGGCGGGGGACATCACTGAAGCTTTCTTT.

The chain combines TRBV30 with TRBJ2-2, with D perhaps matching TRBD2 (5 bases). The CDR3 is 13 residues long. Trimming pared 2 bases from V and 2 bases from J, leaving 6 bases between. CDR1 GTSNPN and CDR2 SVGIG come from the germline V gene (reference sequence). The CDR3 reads CAWSRLNTGELFF. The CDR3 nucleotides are TGTGCCTGGAGTAGACTAAACACCGGGGAGCTGTTTTTT. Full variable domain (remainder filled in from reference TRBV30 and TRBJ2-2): SQTIHQWPATLVQPVGSPLSLECTVEGTSNPNLYWYRQAAGRGLQLLFYSVGIGQISSEVPQNLSASRPQDRQFILSSKKLLLSDSGFYLCAWSRLNTGELFFGEGSRLTVL.

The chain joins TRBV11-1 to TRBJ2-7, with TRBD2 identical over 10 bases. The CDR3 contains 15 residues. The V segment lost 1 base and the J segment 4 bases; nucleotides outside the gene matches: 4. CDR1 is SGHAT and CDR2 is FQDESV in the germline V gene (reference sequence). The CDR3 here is CASSLGPSGRYEQYF. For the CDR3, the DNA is TGTGCCAGCAGCTTAGGTCCTAGCGGGAGATACGAGCAGTACTTC.

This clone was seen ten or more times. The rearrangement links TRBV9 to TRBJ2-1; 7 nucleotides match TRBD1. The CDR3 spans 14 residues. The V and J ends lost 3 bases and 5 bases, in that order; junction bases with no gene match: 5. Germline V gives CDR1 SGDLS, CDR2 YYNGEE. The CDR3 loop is CASSESGTDNEQFF. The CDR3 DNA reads TGTGCCAGCAGCGAATCCGGGACAGACAATGAGCAGTTCTTC.

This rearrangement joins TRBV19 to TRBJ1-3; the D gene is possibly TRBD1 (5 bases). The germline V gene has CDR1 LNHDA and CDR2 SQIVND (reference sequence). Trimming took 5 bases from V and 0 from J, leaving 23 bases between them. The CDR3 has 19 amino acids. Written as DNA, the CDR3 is TGTGCCAGTAGTTTCAGCCACCTTAGACAGCGATCCTCTGGAAACACCATATATTTT. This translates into CASSFSHLRQRSSGNTIYF.